Listed below are T cell receptor beta chains from one sample, sequenced in a study of PD-L1 blockade in urothelial cancer. Using immunoSEQ multiplex PCR, the repertoire was profiled, and TCRdb retains in-frame clones only, with some absent. The data hold 100,000 to 150,000 clones, with 86% observed a single time. The sample was PBMCs, taken around atezolizumab (anti-PD-L1) treatment. The receptors derive from a man aged 45 to 65 with urothelial cancer. Both conserved end residues are part of each CDR3. The D gene is left open where the match is weak. Clone size appears in some rows only: once, few, many, or a class for an expanded clone.

d_gene: .
j_gene: TRBJ2-7
abundance: .
v_gene: TRBV19
CDR3nt: TGTGCCAGTAGTGGGGTTGGAGGCTCCTACGAGCAGTACTTC
CDR3aa: CASSGVGGSYEQYF

d_gene: .
j_gene: TRBJ1-2
abundance: .
v_gene: TRBV29-1
CDR3nt: TGCAGCGTTGAAGGGACAGAAAGCTATGGCTACACCTTC
CDR3aa: CSVEGTESYGYTF

d_gene: TRBD1
j_gene: TRBJ2-3
abundance: .
v_gene: TRBV2
CDR3nt: TGTGCCAGCAACCGGGACAGGGGCACAGATACGCAGTATTTT
CDR3aa: CASNRDRGTDTQYF

d_gene: .
j_gene: TRBJ2-3
abundance: .
v_gene: TRBV7-3
CDR3nt: TGTGCCAGCAGCTTAGGAGTTCGGGATACGCAGTATTTT
CDR3aa: CASSLGVRDTQYF

d_gene: .
j_gene: TRBJ2-2
abundance: .
v_gene: TRBV18
CDR3nt: TGTGCCAGCTCACCACCGGTACAGACAAACACCGGGGAGCTGTTTTTT
CDR3aa: CASSPPVQTNTGELFF

d_gene: TRBD2
j_gene: TRBJ2-5
abundance: .
v_gene: TRBV5-4
CDR3nt: TGTGCCAGCAAACTAGCGGGAGGGATTGAGACCCAGTACTTC
CDR3aa: CASKLAGGIETQYF

d_gene: .
j_gene: TRBJ1-5
abundance: .
v_gene: TRBV28
CDR3nt: TGTGCCAGCAGCCAAACAGGGAGCAATCAGCCCCAGCATTTT
CDR3aa: CASSQTGSNQPQHF

d_gene: .
j_gene: TRBJ1-6
abundance: .
v_gene: TRBV5-4
CDR3nt: TGTGCCAGCAGCTTGGACCTACAGGGAACTTATGCACCCCTCCACTTT
CDR3aa: CASSLDLQGTYAPLHF

d_gene: TRBD1
j_gene: TRBJ2-7
abundance: once
v_gene: TRBV30
CDR3nt: TGTGCCTGGAGTGTAGGTTTGGGTGGGACAGGGATTGACGAGCAGTACTTC
CDR3aa: CAWSVGLGGTGIDEQYF

d_gene: TRBD2
j_gene: TRBJ2-1
abundance: few
v_gene: TRBV5-8
CDR3nt: TGTGCCAGCAGCCGAATGGGACTAGCGGGAGTTGGTCCGTTCTTC
CDR3aa: CASSRMGLAGVGPFF

d_gene: TRBD2
j_gene: TRBJ2-7
abundance: .
v_gene: TRBV30
CDR3nt: TGTGCCTGGAGCGGACTAGCGGGAGTCTACGAGCAGTACTTC
CDR3aa: CAWSGLAGVYEQYF

d_gene: TRBD1
j_gene: TRBJ1-2
abundance: .
v_gene: TRBV5-1
CDR3nt: TGCGCCAGCAGCCCCTTGGGGACAGGGGCTGGCTACACCTTC
CDR3aa: CASSPLGTGAGYTF

d_gene: TRBD1
j_gene: TRBJ1-5
abundance: many
v_gene: TRBV7-8
CDR3nt: TGTGCCAGCAGCCTGGGACAGGGGGCGCGACAGCCCCAGCATTTT
CDR3aa: CASSLGQGARQPQHF

d_gene: .
j_gene: TRBJ2-7
abundance: .
v_gene: TRBV9
CDR3nt: TGTGCCAGCAGCGTAGCCGACAGCTCCTACGAGCAGTACTTC
CDR3aa: CASSVADSSYEQYF

d_gene: .
j_gene: TRBJ1-1
abundance: .
v_gene: TRBV21-1
CDR3nt: TGTGCCAGCAGCGAGGACAGGCACCTCCACACTGAAGCTTTCTTT
CDR3aa: CASSEDRHLHTEAFF

d_gene: .
j_gene: TRBJ1-1
abundance: .
v_gene: TRBV5-1
CDR3nt: TGCGCCAGCAGCTTGGGAGCGGCGAACACTGAAGCTTTCTTT
CDR3aa: CASSLGAANTEAFF

d_gene: .
j_gene: TRBJ1-1
abundance: .
v_gene: TRBV21-1
CDR3nt: TGTGCCAGCAGCAAAGTGGGCAGGGAGAACACTGAAGCTTTCTTT
CDR3aa: CASSKVGRENTEAFF

d_gene: TRBD1
j_gene: TRBJ1-1
abundance: .
v_gene: TRBV29-1
CDR3nt: TGCAGCGCAGGACAGGGGTTGACTGAAGCTTTCTTT
CDR3aa: CSAGQGLTEAFF

d_gene: TRBD1
j_gene: TRBJ2-5
abundance: few
v_gene: TRBV2
CDR3nt: TGTGCCAGCAGTATACAGGGGCAAGAGACCCAGTACTTC
CDR3aa: CASSIQGQETQYF

d_gene: TRBD2
j_gene: TRBJ2-5
abundance: .
v_gene: TRBV10-3
CDR3nt: TGTGCCATCAGTGAGGATGGACTAGCGGTTGGGGAGACCCAGTACTTC
CDR3aa: CAISEDGLAVGETQYF

d_gene: TRBD2
j_gene: TRBJ2-7
abundance: .
v_gene: TRBV5-8
CDR3nt: TGTGCCAGCAGCTCATGGCGTCTAGCGGACGGATACGAGCAGTACTTC
CDR3aa: CASSSWRLADGYEQYF

d_gene: TRBD2
j_gene: TRBJ2-5
abundance: .
v_gene: TRBV6-1
CDR3nt: TGTGCCAGCAGTGTGAGTCTAGCGGTCCAAGAGACCCAGTACTTC
CDR3aa: CASSVSLAVQETQYF

d_gene: .
j_gene: TRBJ1-6
abundance: .
v_gene: TRBV13
CDR3nt: TGTGCCAGCAGCGCCCGGGATTCCAATTCACCCCTCCACTTT
CDR3aa: CASSARDSNSPLHF

d_gene: .
j_gene: TRBJ2-1
abundance: .
v_gene: TRBV20-1
CDR3nt: TGCAGTGCTGTCAGGGGTAATGAGCAGTTCTTC
CDR3aa: CSAVRGNEQFF

d_gene: TRBD1
j_gene: TRBJ2-7
abundance: .
v_gene: TRBV5-1
CDR3nt: TGCGCCAGCAGCTTTGGGACAGGGGGGCACGAGCAGTACTTC
CDR3aa: CASSFGTGGHEQYF

d_gene: .
j_gene: TRBJ2-7
abundance: .
v_gene: TRBV27
CDR3nt: TGTGCCAGCACTAAACTTGGGGACTTCTCCTACGAGCAGTACTTC
CDR3aa: CASTKLGDFSYEQYF

d_gene: TRBD2
j_gene: TRBJ2-2
abundance: .
v_gene: TRBV5-1
CDR3nt: TGCGCCAGCAGCGTGGGACTAGCGGGAGCCGGGGAGCTGTTTTTT
CDR3aa: CASSVGLAGAGELFF

d_gene: .
j_gene: TRBJ2-7
abundance: .
v_gene: TRBV5-4
CDR3nt: TGTGCCAGCAGCTTGGCGGGGGATGCGCAGTACTTC
CDR3aa: CASSLAGDAQYF

d_gene: .
j_gene: TRBJ2-3
abundance: .
v_gene: TRBV5-4
CDR3nt: TGTGCCAGCAGCTTGGGGGGAGACACAGATACGCAGTATTTT
CDR3aa: CASSLGGDTDTQYF

d_gene: TRBD1
j_gene: TRBJ1-4
abundance: .
v_gene: TRBV5-1
CDR3nt: TGCGCCAGCAGCTCCGGGACAGGGCGCGAAAAACTGTTTTTT
CDR3aa: CASSSGTGREKLFF

d_gene: .
j_gene: TRBJ2-2
abundance: .
v_gene: TRBV19
CDR3nt: TGTGCCAGTAATGCCAGGGTCGGGGAGCTGTTTTTT
CDR3aa: CASNARVGELFF

d_gene: TRBD1
j_gene: TRBJ1-2
abundance: .
v_gene: TRBV6-5
CDR3nt: TGTGCCAGCAGTTCCCCGACAGGGGTGGGCTACACCTTC
CDR3aa: CASSSPTGVGYTF

d_gene: .
j_gene: TRBJ1-5
abundance: .
v_gene: TRBV30
CDR3nt: TGTGCCTGGAGTCAGGGGAGTCACGCCAATCAGCCCCAGCATTTT
CDR3aa: CAWSQGSHANQPQHF

d_gene: TRBD1
j_gene: TRBJ1-2
abundance: once
v_gene: TRBV19
CDR3nt: TGTGCCAGTAGTGTCGACAGGGGGCGACCTGGCTACACCTTC
CDR3aa: CASSVDRGRPGYTF

d_gene: TRBD1
j_gene: TRBJ2-1
abundance: .
v_gene: TRBV11-3
CDR3nt: TGTGCCAGCAGCTCAGGGGACAGGCGGAATGGGCAGTTCTTC
CDR3aa: CASSSGDRRNGQFF

d_gene: .
j_gene: TRBJ2-7
abundance: .
v_gene: TRBV13
CDR3nt: TGTGCCAGCAGCTTTTTAACTGGCGAGCAGTACTTC
CDR3aa: CASSFLTGEQYF

d_gene: TRBD1
j_gene: TRBJ2-1
abundance: once
v_gene: TRBV15
CDR3nt: TGTGCCACCAGCGTACCACAGGGGGCGGATGAGCAGTTCTTC
CDR3aa: CATSVPQGADEQFF

d_gene: TRBD2
j_gene: TRBJ2-1
abundance: .
v_gene: TRBV18
CDR3nt: TGTGCCAGCTCACCCCCGGGGCTAGCGGGTTACAATGAGCAGTTCTTC
CDR3aa: CASSPPGLAGYNEQFF

d_gene: TRBD2
j_gene: TRBJ2-2
abundance: few
v_gene: TRBV6-1
CDR3nt: TGTGCCAGCAGTGAGGTAGCGGGAGTGGGCGGGGAGCTGTTTTTT
CDR3aa: CASSEVAGVGGELFF

d_gene: .
j_gene: TRBJ1-6
abundance: few
v_gene: TRBV28
CDR3nt: TGTGCCAGCAGAGTGCCGGGTTCACCCCTCCACTTT
CDR3aa: CASRVPGSPLHF

d_gene: .
j_gene: TRBJ1-3
abundance: once
v_gene: TRBV10-3
CDR3nt: TGTGCCATCAGGCGGGACTCTGGAAACACCATATATTTT
CDR3aa: CAIRRDSGNTIYF

d_gene: TRBD2
j_gene: TRBJ2-3
abundance: .
v_gene: TRBV10-2
CDR3nt: TGCGCCAGCAGTGAGTCGAGGGGCCGGGAGGGGTCAGATACGCAGTATTTT
CDR3aa: CASSESRGREGSDTQYF

d_gene: .
j_gene: TRBJ2-5
abundance: .
v_gene: TRBV2
CDR3nt: TGTGCCAGCAGCCAACCGGGACATGGGGAGACCCAGTACTTC
CDR3aa: CASSQPGHGETQYF

d_gene: TRBD1
j_gene: TRBJ2-3
abundance: .
v_gene: TRBV12-5
CDR3nt: TGTGCTAGTGCACTACAGGGGGGCACAGATACGCAGTATTTT
CDR3aa: CASALQGGTDTQYF

d_gene: TRBD2
j_gene: TRBJ2-7
abundance: .
v_gene: TRBV6-5
CDR3nt: TGTGCCAGCAGGACTAGCGGGGGCTCCTACGAGCAGTACTTC
CDR3aa: CASRTSGGSYEQYF